These T cell receptor beta chains were read from a single sample in a study of shared clonotypes between healthy human individuals. TCRdb's table, derived via immunoSEQ multiplex PCR, lists solely in-frame clones and lacks some. The table includes roughly 890,000 clones, about 92% detected once. The sample was naive CD8+ T cells sorted from blood. The receptors come from a man in his thirties or forties in good health. CDR3s include the opening cysteine and the closing phenylalanine or tryptophan. Fields, in order: V gene, CDR3 length, J gene, D gene, CDR3 protein, CDR3 DNA. D genes are given only for firm matches.

V: TRBV7-9; length: 15; J: TRBJ2-7; D: TRBD1; CDR3: CASRETTDRVGEQYF; DNA: TGTGCCAGCAGAGAAACCACGGACAGGGTGGGCGAGCAGTACTTC
V: TRBV7-8; length: 17; J: TRBJ2-1; D: TRBD2; CDR3: CASSLARELAGVREQFF; DNA: TGTGCCAGCAGCTTAGCGAGGGAACTAGCGGGAGTCAGGGAGCAGTTCTTC
V: TRBV7-9; length: 13; J: TRBJ2-7; D: NA; CDR3: CASSLRGDYEQYF; DNA: TGTGCCAGCAGCTTAAGGGGAGACTACGAGCAGTACTTC
V: TRBV2; length: 18; J: TRBJ2-7; D: NA; CDR3: CASTSSHSSRGRPYEQYF; DNA: TGTGCCAGCACCAGCAGCCATAGTAGCAGGGGTCGACCCTACGAGCAGTACTTC
V: TRBV19; length: 16; J: TRBJ2-7; D: TRBD2; CDR3: CASSPGLAVNSYEQYF; DNA: TGTGCCAGTAGTCCGGGACTAGCGGTGAACTCCTACGAGCAGTACTTC
V: TRBV5-6; length: 17; J: TRBJ2-6; D: TRBD1; CDR3: CASQGGQGLIGANVLTF; DNA: TGTGCCAGCCAAGGAGGACAGGGATTGATTGGGGCCAACGTCCTGACTTTC
V: TRBV5-4; length: 15; J: TRBJ2-3; D: TRBD2; CDR3: CASSPGTRGTDTQYF; DNA: TGTGCCAGCAGCCCCGGGACTAGAGGCACAGATACGCAGTATTTT
V: TRBV13; length: 14; J: TRBJ2-7; D: TRBD1; CDR3: CASSSGGQGLEQYF; DNA: TGTGCCAGCAGCTCCGGCGGACAGGGCCTCGAGCAGTACTTC
V: TRBV27; length: 16; J: TRBJ2-7; D: TRBD2; CDR3: CASSLLGTSGSNEQYF; DNA: TGTGCCAGCAGTTTACTCGGGACTAGCGGGAGCAACGAGCAGTACTTC
V: TRBV6-5; length: 16; J: TRBJ2-5; D: TRBD1; CDR3: CASSYLFRTGEETQYF; DNA: TGTGCCAGCAGTTACCTGTTTAGGACAGGGGAAGAGACCCAGTACTTC
V: TRBV11-2; length: 13; J: TRBJ2-1; D: TRBD2; CDR3: CASSFYQGGEQFF; DNA: TGTGCCAGCAGCTTTTACCAGGGAGGGGAGCAGTTCTTC
V: TRBV4-1; length: 12; J: TRBJ2-1; D: TRBD1; CDR3: CASSQDRQGPFF; DNA: TGCGCCAGCAGCCAAGATCGACAGGGGCCGTTCTTC
V: TRBV27; length: 14; J: TRBJ1-2; D: TRBD1; CDR3: CASTSVSGGRGYTF; DNA: TGTGCCAGCACATCAGTCTCAGGGGGCCGTGGCTACACCTTC
V: TRBV4-3; length: 17; J: TRBJ2-2; D: NA; CDR3: CASSQVISVGNTGELFF; DNA: TGCGCCAGCAGCCAAGTTATTAGTGTTGGGAACACCGGGGAGCTGTTTTTT
V: TRBV19; length: 14; J: TRBJ2-7; D: TRBD1; CDR3: CASSVGQGDYEQYF; DNA: TGTGCCAGTAGTGTCGGACAGGGGGACTACGAGCAGTACTTC
V: TRBV6-1; length: 13; J: TRBJ1-5; D: NA; CDR3: CASSEVGTQPQHF; DNA: TGTGCCAGCAGTGAAGTAGGCACACAGCCCCAGCATTTT
V: TRBV5-4; length: 14; J: TRBJ1-1; D: NA; CDR3: CASSFTGLGTEAFF; DNA: TGTGCCAGCAGCTTTACAGGGCTCGGCACTGAAGCTTTCTTT
V: TRBV27; length: 17; J: TRBJ2-1; D: TRBD2; CDR3: CASRTGGDGRSYNEQFF; DNA: TGTGCCAGCAGGACTGGGGGAGACGGGAGGTCCTACAATGAGCAGTTCTTC
V: TRBV5-1; length: 15; J: TRBJ1-3; D: NA; CDR3: CASSLAGEAGNTIYF; DNA: TGCGCCAGCAGCTTGGCGGGAGAAGCTGGAAACACCATATATTTT
V: TRBV4-1; length: 16; J: TRBJ2-7; D: TRBD1; CDR3: CASSQDRTGRSYEQYF; DNA: TGCGCCAGCAGCCAAGATCGGACAGGGCGGTCCTACGAGCAGTACTTC
V: TRBV28; length: 13; J: TRBJ2-7; D: NA; CDR3: CASSLLDSYEQYF; DNA: TGTGCCAGCAGTTTACTGGACTCCTACGAGCAGTACTTC
V: TRBV29-1; length: 14; J: TRBJ1-1; D: NA; CDR3: CSVAKPYPRTEAFF; DNA: TGCAGCGTTGCAAAACCGTACCCTCGCACTGAAGCTTTCTTT
V: TRBV4-1; length: 17; J: TRBJ2-7; D: TRBD2; CDR3: CASSQAFSGRAPYEQYF; DNA: TGCGCCAGCAGCCAGGCCTTTAGCGGGAGGGCCCCCTACGAGCAGTACTTC